Sequencing of this T cell receptor (beta chain) was carried out in a study of blood T cells in healthy people across ages. A J-beta primer mix and a sample-barcoded 5' primer were used in a second PCR of roughly 7 to 12 cycles. Every sample gave at least 2.5 million paired-end reads containing CDR3. TCRdb re-analysed the 5' RACE reads in MiXCR, keeping a single row per CDR3 protein. The repertoire consists of around 1.5 million distinct CDR3 sequences, with roughly 40% occurring once and the leading ten covering 7.9%. This CDR3 is 14 amino acids long. CDR1 and CDR2 from the germline V gene are SQVTM and ANQGSEA. Study-wide results and caveats: No conclusive comparison of naive versus antigen-experienced cells was possible with unsorted PBMCs. Observed TCR beta diversity per million T cells went down as age went up. This fall followed a roughly linear course with age.

With respect to this clonotype: Its target is unknown. At one boundary the junction diverges from the germline segment, which might be a read error.

The chain is built from TRBV29-1 and TRBJ2-1, with 8 bases matching TRBD1. The sequenced sample was blood. This clonotype originated in a woman aged 18-29 years in good health. CDR3 sequence: CSVDRDVSYNERFF. The CDR3 nucleotides are TGCAGCGTGGACAGGGACGTATCCTACAATGAGCGGTTCTTC.